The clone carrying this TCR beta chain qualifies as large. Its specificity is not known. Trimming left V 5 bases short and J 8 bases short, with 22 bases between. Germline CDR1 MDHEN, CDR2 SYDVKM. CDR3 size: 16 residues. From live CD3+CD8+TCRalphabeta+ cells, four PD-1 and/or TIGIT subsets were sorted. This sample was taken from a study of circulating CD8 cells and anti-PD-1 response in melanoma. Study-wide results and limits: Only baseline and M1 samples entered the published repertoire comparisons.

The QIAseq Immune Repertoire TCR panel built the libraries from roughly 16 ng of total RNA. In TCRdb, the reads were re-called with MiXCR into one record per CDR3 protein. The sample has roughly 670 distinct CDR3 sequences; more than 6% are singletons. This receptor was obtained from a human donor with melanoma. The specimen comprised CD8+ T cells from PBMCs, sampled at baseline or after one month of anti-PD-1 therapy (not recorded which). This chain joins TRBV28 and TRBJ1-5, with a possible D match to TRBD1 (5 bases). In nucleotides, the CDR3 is TGTGCCAGCAGTCCAAGGACCGACGGAGGAGGGGAGCCCCAGCATTTT. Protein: CASSPRTDGGGEPQHF.